A selection of T cell receptor beta chains follows, all from one sample in a study of T cells in Graves' hyperthyroidism and ophthalmopathy. TCRdb fed the multiplex PCR reads into MiXCR, producing one record per CDR3 protein. The table includes around 690,000 distinct CDR3 sequences, less than 25% detected once. Sequenced input: blood. The receptors were sampled from a young man with Graves' ophthalmopathy. The CDR3 runs from the conserved cysteine through the conserved F or W. A D gene is named only where the DNA matches it firmly. Rows may omit the clone size; those that give it use once, few, many or a size class.

D | J | size | V | CDR3 | DNA
NA | TRBJ2-3 | NA | TRBV20-1 | CSARAPGHTDTQYF | TGCAGTGCTAGAGCCCCTGGGCACACAGATACGCAGTATTTT
NA | TRBJ1-5 | NA | TRBV7-8 | CASSLNAQPQHF | TGTGCCAGCAGCTTAAACGCTCAGCCCCAGCATTTT
NA | TRBJ2-5 | NA | TRBV20-1 | CSARVGLQETQYF | TGCAGTGCTAGAGTGGGGTTGCAAGAGACCCAGTACTTC
NA | TRBJ1-2 | NA | TRBV29-1 | CSVELRTGPYGYTF | TGCAGCGTTGAACTACGTACAGGCCCCTATGGCTACACCTTC
NA | TRBJ2-5 | NA | TRBV5-1 | CASGVGAGPETQYF | TGCGCCAGCGGAGTGGGGGCAGGGCCAGAGACCCAGTACTTC
TRBD1 | TRBJ1-4 | NA | TRBV27 | CASSVRGATNEKLFF | TGTGCCAGCAGTGTCAGGGGGGCGACTAATGAAAAACTGTTTTTT
NA | TRBJ2-3 | NA | TRBV6-1 | CASSTSTTASSTDTQYF | TGTGCCAGCAGTACCTCCACGACCGCTTCAAGCACAGATACGCAGTATTTT
NA | TRBJ2-4 | few | TRBV7-8 | CASSLLDIQYF | TGTGCCAGCAGCTTATTAGACATTCAGTACTTC
NA | TRBJ1-2 | many | TRBV6-1 | CASSTGLGYGYTF | TGTGCCAGCAGTACAGGGCTAGGATATGGCTACACCTTC
NA | TRBJ1-6 | NA | TRBV11-2 | CASRGAEYNSPLHF | TGTGCCAGCAGAGGGGCGGAGTATAATTCACCCCTCCACTTT
NA | TRBJ2-4 | NA | TRBV7-2 | CASSFGVGARDIQYF | TGTGCCAGCAGCTTTGGGGTTGGAGCGAGGGACATTCAGTACTTC
TRBD1 | TRBJ2-7 | NA | TRBV4-1 | CASSQVVTGISYEQYF | TGCGCCAGCAGCCAAGTAGTGACAGGGATTTCCTACGAGCAGTACTTC
NA | TRBJ2-1 | many | TRBV7-9 | CASRSTGTQSYNEQFF | TGTGCCAGCAGATCCACCGGGACCCAATCCTACAATGAGCAGTTCTTC
TRBD2 | TRBJ2-2 | NA | TRBV5-1 | CASSLAVSTSGRVVGTGELFF | TGCGCCAGCAGCTTGGCCGTCTCAACTAGCGGGAGAGTAGTGGGCACCGGGGAGCTGTTTTTT
TRBD2 | TRBJ2-1 | many | TRBV12-3/TRBV12-4 | CASSLRDYPYDEQFF | TGTGCCAGCAGTTTACGGGACTACCCCTACGATGAGCAGTTCTTC
NA | TRBJ2-1 | many | TRBV30 | CAWSLQTGNEQFF | TGTGCCTGGAGTCTTCAGACAGGCAATGAGCAGTTCTTC
NA | TRBJ2-1 | NA | TRBV5-1 | CASSRTGAPLSSYNKQFF | TGCGCCAGCAGCCGCACCGGGGCCCCCCTGAGCTCCTACAATAAGCAGTTCTTC
NA | TRBJ2-4 | once | TRBV20-1 | CSAREPLAKNIQYF | TGCAGTGCTAGAGAGCCCCTAGCCAAAAACATTCAGTACTTC
NA | TRBJ1-5 | NA | TRBV20-1 | CSARPFDSNQPQHF | TGCAGTGCTAGACCCTTCGATAGCAATCAGCCCCAGCATTTT
NA | TRBJ1-1 | many | TRBV30 | CAWSLGSLTEAFF | TGTGCCTGGAGTCTGGGGTCGTTAACTGAAGCTTTCTTT
NA | TRBJ1-2 | NA | TRBV4-2 | CASSQFQDYGYTF | TGTGCCAGCAGCCAATTTCAGGACTATGGCTACACCTTC
TRBD2 | TRBJ2-4 | few | TRBV7-9 | CASSLLAGATKNIQYF | TGTGCCAGCAGCCTACTAGCGGGAGCTACCAAAAACATTCAGTACTTC
TRBD1 | TRBJ1-4 | few | TRBV30 | CAWCRGTNEKLFF | TGTGCCTGGTGCAGGGGGACTAATGAAAAACTGTTTTTT